Sequencing of this T cell receptor (beta chain) was carried out in a study of blood T cell repertoires in COVID-19. Germline loops: CDR1 KGHSH, CDR2 LQKENI. The CDR3 length is 14 residues. V lost 2 bases and J 7 bases, leaving 15 bases between the germline ends. TCRdb's table, derived via immunoSEQ multiplex PCR, lists solely in-frame clones and lacks some. The table includes around 68,000 clones, 82% detected once. This clonotype originated in a man older than 75 with active COVID-19. This chain links TRBV18 with TRBJ2-7, with D possibly TRBD2 on 5 matching bases. Sequencing input: peripheral blood. As DNA, the CDR3 is TGTGCCAGCTCACCAACGTGGGGAGCCGGAGAGCAGTACTTC. It translates to CASSPTWGAGEQYF.